These T cell receptor beta chains were read from a single sample in a study of control samples from healthy donors and cancer patients. Some clones are missing from TCRdb's copy, which holds only in-frame ones; the method was immunoSEQ multiplex PCR. The profile shows 55,000 to 85,000 clones, nearly 90% of them singletons. Sequencing was performed on PBMCs. Receptors were obtained from a man in his sixties with lung cancer. CDR3s leave out the opening cysteine and the closing phenylalanine or tryptophan.

TRBV5-4	TRBJ2-1	ASSLGRSSYNEQF
TRBV10-1	TRBJ1-1	ASSESGVLSTEAF
TRBV12-3/TRBV12-4	TRBJ1-2	ASSLMSEGGYT
TRBV27	TRBJ2-6	ASSRPGQGSSGANVLT
TRBV11-1	TRBJ2-5	ASTLGRSGSQETQY
TRBV19	TRBJ2-5	ASSRGGDRRKTQY
TRBV4-1	TRBJ1-4	ASSSYSGTGEKLF
TRBV18	TRBJ2-5	ASSPGSQGGQETQY
TRBV2	TRBJ2-7	ASTPSSSYEQY
TRBV30	TRBJ2-3	AWREQGARTDTQY
TRBV7-2	TRBJ2-4	ASSPLEGRRNIQY
TRBV5-1	TRBJ2-5	ASSPRAGEVETQY
TRBV9	TRBJ2-3	ASSRSPDTDTQY
TRBV18	TRBJ2-2	ASSKTSGTNTGELF
TRBV9	TRBJ2-1	ASSVGSYNEQF
TRBV28	TRBJ1-2	ASSTGPATNYGYT
TRBV10-2	TRBJ2-2	ASSGAGGTNTGELF
TRBV6-6	TRBJ1-4	ASSPTGEGKLF
TRBV10-3	TRBJ2-3	AVGQGASDTQY
TRBV6-5	TRBJ1-4	ASSRGEVEKLF
TRBV6-5	TRBJ1-1	ASSYEEGGKAEAF
TRBV5-1	TRBJ1-3	ASSLVPGPDSGNTIY
TRBV7-9	TRBJ2-5	ASSRDRGIETQY
TRBV7-9	TRBJ1-2	ASSSHADRGRHYGYT
TRBV11-3	TRBJ1-4	ASSLGGSMSEKLF
TRBV11-3	TRBJ2-5	ASSPTDFETQY
TRBV6-1	TRBJ1-1	ASSEIGGTEAF
TRBV19	TRBJ2-2	ASSIAGRTGGFTGELF
TRBV5-1	TRBJ2-5	ASSLEGQNGETQY
TRBV10-1	TRBJ2-3	ASRGRGEDTQY
TRBV5-1	TRBJ2-5	ASILSPQGGGETQY
TRBV5-6	TRBJ2-5	ASSAVTGIRETQY
TRBV29-1	TRBJ2-3	SVDRDGEGTDTQY
TRBV5-1	TRBJ2-6	ASSLVPGRSGANVLT
TRBV24-1	TRBJ1-1	ATSEGRDTEAF
TRBV3-1/TRBV3-2	TRBJ2-6	ASSQRGYAGANVLT
TRBV30	TRBJ1-2	AWSSRANGYT
TRBV18	TRBJ1-2	ASSPPARGAGGYT
TRBV5-1	TRBJ1-4	ASSRDWNEKLF
TRBV24-1	TRBJ1-2	ATSDTGIYGYT
TRBV12-5	TRBJ1-5	ASGLVLDGQGVDGQPQH
TRBV24-1	TRBJ2-3	ATSDLGREDTQY